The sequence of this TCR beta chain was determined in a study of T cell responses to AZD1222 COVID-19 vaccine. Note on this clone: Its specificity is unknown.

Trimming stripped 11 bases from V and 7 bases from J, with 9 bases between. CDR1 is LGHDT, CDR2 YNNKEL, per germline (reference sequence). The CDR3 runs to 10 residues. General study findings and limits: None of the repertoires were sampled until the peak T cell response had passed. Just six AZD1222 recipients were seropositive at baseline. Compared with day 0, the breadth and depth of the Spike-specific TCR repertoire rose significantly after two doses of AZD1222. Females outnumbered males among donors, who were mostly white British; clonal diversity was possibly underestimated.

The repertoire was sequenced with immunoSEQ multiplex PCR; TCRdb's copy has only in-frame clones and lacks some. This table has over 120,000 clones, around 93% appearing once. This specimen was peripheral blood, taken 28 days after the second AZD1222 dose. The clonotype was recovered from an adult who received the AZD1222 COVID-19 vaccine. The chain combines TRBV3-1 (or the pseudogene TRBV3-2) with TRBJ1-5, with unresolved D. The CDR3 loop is CAPSGQPQHF. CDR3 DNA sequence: TGTGCCCCATCGGGGCAGCCCCAGCATTTT.